A single sample gave rise to the 26 T cell receptor beta chains below, sequenced in a study of early T cells in non-severe SARS-CoV-2 infection. TCRdb processed the 5' RACE reads anew with MiXCR; each CDR3 protein has one entry. Of tens of thousands of distinct CDR3 sequences in the sample, about 9.4% were seen once. Material: whole blood, obtained at baseline. These receptor sequences come from an adult who was a healthcare worker with PCR-confirmed SARS-CoV-2 infection or an uninfected control (not recorded which).

The V gene is TRBV18, the J gene TRBJ2-1, with D perhaps matching TRBD1 (6 bases). The germline V gene has CDR1 KGHSH and CDR2 LQKENI. The germline V and J ends were trimmed by 6 bases and 5 bases, with 20 bases remaining between them. The CDR3 extends over 16 amino acids. Written as DNA, the CDR3 is TGTGCCAGCTCGGCCGCAGGCTCCACAGGGAACAATGAGCAGTTCTTC. Encoded protein: CASSAAGSTGNNEQFF.

This chain links TRBV14 with TRBJ1-2; D ambiguous. The V gene's germline CDR1 is SGHDN and CDR2 FVKESK. The CDR3 has 16 amino acids. The germline V and J ends were trimmed by 0 bases and 11 bases, with 22 bases remaining between them. CDR3 DNA sequence: TGTGCCAGCAGCCAAGATTTCGGGAAAGGACTCAACCCGTACACCTTC. Amino acid sequence: CASSQDFGKGLNPYTF.

In its sample, this clonotype was seen once. CDR3 region: CAWSDYREYQETQYF. The CDR3 coding sequence is TGTGCCTGGAGTGACTACAGGGAGTACCAAGAGACCCAGTACTTC. This chain connects TRBV30 to TRBJ2-5, with a possible D match to TRBD1 (6 bases). There are 15 residues in the CDR3. V was shortened by 1 base and J by 0 bases, with 12 bases between the two germline ends. Germline CDR1 reads GTSNPN; CDR2 reads SVGIG (reference sequence).

This clonotype was observed a handful of times. The chain is built from TRBV4-1 and TRBJ1-1; D gene ambiguous. This CDR3 has 14 amino acids. Germline CDR1 is MGHRA and CDR2 is YSYEKL. The V end was cut by 4 bases, the J end by 1 base, with 10 bases between. DNA of the CDR3: TGCGCCAGCAGCCGGTACGGGAGGAACACTGAAGCTTTCTTT. Its translation: CASSRYGRNTEAFF.

This clonotype was recorded many times. The V gene is TRBV19, the J gene TRBJ1-4, with TRBD1 as a possible D gene (5 bases). From germline, CDR1 is LNHDA and CDR2 SQIVND (reference sequence). The CDR3 covers 16 residues. Trimming stripped 4 bases from V and 0 bases from J, with 12 bases between. The CDR3 spells CASSRSQGATNEKLFF. The CDR3 DNA reads TGTGCCAGTAGTAGGTCCCAGGGTGCAACTAATGAAAAACTGTTTTTT. The variable domain in full, completed from reference TRBV19 and TRBJ1-4, reads DGGITQSPKYLFRKEGQNVTLSCEQNLNHDAMYWYRQDPGQGLRLIYYSQIVNDFQKGDIAEGYSVSREKKESFPLTVTSAQKNPTAFYLCASSRSQGATNEKLFFGSGTQLSVL.

This clonotype has a count of ten or more. The V gene is TRBV20-1, the J gene TRBJ1-2; 9 bases are shared with TRBD1. From germline, CDR1 is DFQATT and CDR2 SNEGSKA (reference sequence). The junction had 11 bases not matched to a gene; V was cut back by 0 bases and J by 6 bases. The CDR3 is 16 amino acids. CDR3 amino acids: CSARDGHGTGIDGYTF. CDR3 DNA sequence: TGCAGTGCTAGAGATGGCCACGGGACAGGGATTGATGGCTACACCTTC.

This clonotype appeared a single time. V usage is TRBV6-1 and J usage is TRBJ2-3, with D possibly being TRBD1 or TRBD2 (5 bases each). CDR3 length equals 19 residues. Trimming took 5 bases from V and 1 from J, leaving 25 bases between them. CDR1 MNHNS and CDR2 SASEGT come from the germline V gene. This CDR3 is CASSLGLILRQRRTDTQYF. CDR3 in DNA: TGTGCCAGCAGTTTAGGACTTATCCTGCGACAGCGACGCACAGATACGCAGTATTTT.

In its sample, this clonotype was seen many times. The rearrangement links TRBV5-4 to TRBJ1-5, with D perhaps matching TRBD1 (5 bases). Germline V gene lookup returns CDR1 SGHNT and CDR2 YYREEE (reference sequence). The CDR3 spans 15 residues. Trimming removed 3 bases at V and 7 bases at J, with 17 bases between. CDR3 nucleotide sequence: TGTGCCAGCAGCTCTGATCGGGGCATCCCACAGCCCCAGCATTTT. Translated: CASSSDRGIPQPQHF.

This clonotype has just a few counts. The V and J genes are TRBV20-1 and TRBJ2-7; D perhaps matches TRBD2 (5 bases). Germline CDR1 reads DFQATT; CDR2 reads SNEGSKA (reference sequence). CDR3 length: 12 amino acids. Deletions cut 6 bases from V and 3 bases from J, with 12 bases between. In DNA form, the CDR3 reads TGCAGTGCAAACGCGGGTGGCTACGAGCAGTACTTC. It codes for CSANAGGYEQYF.

V usage is TRBV29-1 and J usage is TRBJ2-7; TRBD1 agrees at 10 bases. Losses at the gene ends were 4 bases for V and 3 bases for J; bases not matched to a gene: 3. Germline V lookup: CDR1 SQVTM, CDR2 ANQGSEA. This CDR3 has 13 amino acids. This chain's CDR3 is CSVGDRGLYEQYF. The CDR3 coding sequence is TGCAGCGTTGGTGACAGGGGGCTCTACGAGCAGTACTTC.

In its sample, this clonotype was seen a few times. The chain combines TRBV30 with TRBJ2-5; the D gene could be TRBD1 or TRBD2 (5 bases each). The V end lost 4 bases, the J end lost 5 bases, and 11 bases lay between the germline ends. The CDR3 has 12 amino acids. Germline V lookup: CDR1 GTSNPN, CDR2 SVGIG (reference sequence). The CDR3 DNA sequence: TGTGCCTGGAAGGAGGCAGGGGAGACCCAGTACTTC. Amino acids: CAWKEAGETQYF.

This clonotype was counted many times. The chain joins TRBV2 to TRBJ1-2; D not resolved. V lost 7 bases to trimming and J lost 2 bases, with 5 bases between them. CDR3 length: 11 amino acids. Germline values: CDR1 SNHLY, CDR2 FYNNEI. Here the CDR3 reads CASKWNYGYTF. Here the CDR3 DNA reads TGTGCCAGCAAATGGAACTATGGCTACACCTTC.

The chain joins TRBV4-1 to TRBJ2-3, with D possibly being TRBD1 or TRBD2 (5 bases each). The germline gives CDR1 MGHRA, CDR2 YSYEKL. The V end was cut by 1 base, the J end by 5 bases, with 16 bases between. This CDR3 has 16 residues. The CDR3 reads CASSQVLRTRGDTQYF. The CDR3 DNA reads as TGCGCCAGCAGCCAAGTGTTAAGGACGAGGGGAGATACGCAGTATTTT.

This clonotype has at least ten counts. J is TRBJ1-2 and V is TRBV6-5, with D perhaps TRBD1 (6 bases). V was pared by 6 bases and J by 7 bases, with 21 bases between. Germline CDR1 is MNHEY and CDR2 is SVGAGI. The CDR3 extends over 15 amino acids. The CDR3, as DNA: TGTGCCAGCAGAATCTTCCCGGGACATGAGGGTGGCTACACCTTC. Translated: CASRIFPGHEGGYTF.

This clonotype has a count of ten or more. The V and J genes are TRBV7-2 and TRBJ2-3; weak D call: TRBD2 (6 bases). The CDR3 has 14 residues. Germline CDR1 reads SGHTA; CDR2 reads FQGNSA. The V end was cut by 1 base, the J end by 6 bases, with 11 bases between. This CDR3 reads CASSLETSGDTQYF. The DNA of the CDR3 is TGTGCCAGCAGCTTAGAAACCAGCGGGGATACGCAGTATTTT.

This clonotype has only a few counts. CDR3 loop: CASSLNRGRWYEQYF. CDR3 nucleotides: TGTGCCAGCAGTTTAAACAGGGGGCGCTGGTACGAGCAGTACTTC. This chain links TRBV27 with TRBJ2-7, with 9 positions matching TRBD1. Germline CDR1 and CDR2: MNHEY and SMNVEV (reference sequence). V dropped 2 bases and J dropped 4; count of bases not matched to a gene: 6. The CDR3 has 15 amino acids.

In DNA, the CDR3 is TGCAGTGCAAGGGTGCAGAACTCCTACGAGCAGTACTTC. Its translation: CSARVQNSYEQYF. The V and J genes are TRBV20-1 and TRBJ2-7; no firm D call. Trimming stripped 6 bases from V and 0 bases from J, with 12 bases between. Germline V CDR1 and CDR2: DFQATT, SNEGSKA (reference sequence). This CDR3 is 13 amino acids long.

J is TRBJ2-5 and V is TRBV5-4, with D perhaps matching TRBD1 (5 bases). Trimming removed 0 bases from V and 4 bases from J, with 13 bases in between. The length of the CDR3 is 15 residues. The germline gives CDR1 SGHNT, CDR2 YYREEE (reference sequence). The CDR3 DNA sequence: TGTGCCAGCAGCTTGGCGCCAGGGCAGGGAGAGACCCAGTACTTC. The encoded protein is CASSLAPGQGETQYF.

This clonotype occurred many times. J is TRBJ2-6 and V is TRBV12-3 or TRBV12-4; D is undetermined. V lost 1 base, J lost 0 bases, and 7 bases lay in between. The CDR3 is 16 amino acids. The CDR3 nucleotides read TGTGCCAGCAGTTTAGGTCCGTTCTCTGGGGCCAACGTCCTGACTTTC. It translates to CASSLGPFSGANVLTF.

The chain employs TRBV14 and TRBJ2-1; D is ambiguous. Germline values: CDR1 SGHDN, CDR2 FVKESK. V lost 1 base, J lost 7 bases, and 11 bases lay in between. The length of the CDR3 is 14 residues. The CDR3 loop is CASSQGREWNEQFF. As DNA, the CDR3 is TGTGCCAGCAGCCAAGGAAGGGAATGGAATGAGCAGTTCTTC.

A word on this clonotype: This sequence may be a read error, since a much larger clone differs from it by one base. J is TRBJ2-3 and V is TRBV7-2; 10 bases agree with TRBD1. The ends lost 7 bases at V and 2 bases at J; junction bases unmatched: 6. Germline values: CDR1 SGHTA, CDR2 FQGNSA. The CDR3 is 15 residues long. For the CDR3, the DNA is TGTGCCAGCAACCCCGACAGGGGGCACACAGATACGCAGTATTTT. It yields the protein CASNPDRGHTDTQYF.

This chain joins TRBV5-1 and TRBJ2-2, with D possibly TRBD1 on 5 matching bases. This CDR3 comprises 16 residues. V was trimmed by 0 bases and J by 2 bases, leaving 11 bases between them. Germline CDR1 SGHRS, CDR2 YFSETQ. The CDR3 spells CASSLDGQGNTGELFF. As DNA, the CDR3 is TGCGCCAGCAGCTTGGACGGTCAGGGCAACACCGGGGAGCTGTTTTTT.

The rearrangement joins TRBV5-4 to TRBJ2-7; 10 nucleotides match TRBD2. The V gene's germline CDR1 is SGHNT and CDR2 YYREEE (reference sequence). The length of the CDR3 is 13 residues. The J segment lost 6 bases and the V segment lost 2 bases, leaving 2 bases of the junction unmatched. The CDR3 sequence is CASSFSGGAEQYF. The CDR3 region has the DNA TGTGCCAGCAGCTTCAGCGGGGGGGCCGAGCAGTACTTC.

In its sample, this clonotype was seen many times. V usage is TRBV5-8 and J usage is TRBJ1-5; the D is unclear. The CDR3 has 12 amino acids. CDR1 and CDR2 (germline): SGHTS, YDEGEE. Trimming took 2 bases from V and 7 from J, leaving 7 bases between them. The CDR3 DNA reads TGTGCCAGCAGCTTTGACCAGCAGCCCCAGCATTTT. As protein: CASSFDQQPQHF.

The chain combines TRBV16 with TRBJ2-7; no firm D call. The V end was cut by 3 bases, the J end by 3 bases, with 9 bases between. The germline CDR1 and CDR2 sequences are KGHSY and FQNENV. The CDR3 is 13 residues long. CDR3 in amino acids: CASSQGRDYEQYF. For the CDR3, the DNA is TGTGCCAGCAGCCAGGGAAGGGACTACGAGCAGTACTTC.

The rearrangement uses TRBV7-3 and TRBJ2-3; 8 nucleotides match TRBD1. Looked up from germline, CDR1 is SGHTA and CDR2 is FQGTGA. Trimming removed 0 bases from V and 5 bases from J; junction bases left unmatched: 4. CDR3 length: 15 amino acids. The CDR3 loop is CASSLTGTGRDTQYF. CDR3 bases: TGTGCCAGCAGCTTAACCGGGACAGGTAGAGATACGCAGTATTTT.